The 20 T cell receptor beta chains below were found in one sample sequenced in a study of T cell changes during pregnancy in multiple sclerosis. Sequenced by immunoSEQ multiplex PCR; TCRdb stores in-frame clones only, minus some. The repertoire holds about 44,000 clones, with 89% as singletons. The input for sequencing was CD4+ T cells from peripheral blood mononuclear cells, taken after pregnancy. These TCRs come from a female donor with multiple sclerosis, enrolled in a pregnancy study.

The CDR3 sequence is CASSFSGRETDTQYF. CDR3 nucleotide sequence: TGTGCCAGCAGCTTTAGCGGGAGAGAGACAGATACGCAGTATTTT. The chain has TRBV7-3 and TRBJ2-3, with 9 nucleotides matching TRBD2. Germline CDR1 is SGHTA and CDR2 is FQGTGA. The CDR3 extends over 15 amino acids. Unmatched junction bases numbered 4, after V lost 3 bases and J lost 3 bases.

CDR3 in amino acids: CASSLGAGSPGETQYF. CDR3 bases: TGCGCCAGCAGCTTGGGGGCGGGCAGCCCGGGGGAGACCCAGTACTTC. The genes are TRBV5-1 and TRBJ2-5, with D possibly matching TRBD2 (5 bases). V lost 0 bases, J lost 5 bases, and 17 bases lay in between. The CDR3 has 16 residues. Germline V gene sequence: CDR1 SGHRS, CDR2 YFSETQ.

The rearrangement uses TRBV11-2 and TRBJ1-4; 9 nucleotides line up with TRBD1. The CDR3 runs to 14 residues. The V gene end was trimmed by 4 bases and the J gene end by 7 bases; junction bases not matched to a gene: 4. In germline, CDR1 is SGHAT, CDR2 FQNNGV. CDR3 protein: CASSWTGAIEKLFF. The CDR3 nucleotides are TGTGCCAGCAGCTGGACAGGGGCCATTGAAAAACTGTTTTTT.

The V and J genes are TRBV30 and TRBJ2-7; D not certain. CDR1 is GTSNPN, CDR2 SVGIG, per germline (reference sequence). This CDR3 comprises 12 residues. V lost 2 bases and J 3 bases, leaving 8 bases between the germline ends. The CDR3, as DNA: TGTGCCTGGAGTACGACTGGCTACGAGCAGTACTTC. Protein sequence: CAWSTTGYEQYF.

V usage is TRBV5-1 and J usage is TRBJ2-5; a weak D match, TRBD2 (5 bases). V lost 4 bases, J lost 4 bases, and 23 bases lay in between. The CDR3 spans 17 residues. Germline V CDR1 and CDR2: SGHRS, YFSETQ. Written as DNA, the CDR3 is TGCGCCAGCAGCCCACCCCTCGCAGCGAAAGGAGGAGAGACCCAGTACTTC. This gives the protein CASSPPLAAKGGETQYF.

This rearrangement joins TRBV6-1 to TRBJ2-1, with TRBD2 matching 8 bases. The V and J ends lost 5 bases and 4 bases, in that order; junction bases with no gene match: 4. The CDR3 has 14 amino acids. Looked up from germline, CDR1 is MNHNS and CDR2 is SASEGT. The CDR3 region is CASSLGLEYNEQFF. DNA of the CDR3: TGTGCCAGCAGTTTGGGACTAGAGTACAATGAGCAGTTCTTC.

The chain carries TRBV7-2 and TRBJ2-1; 7 positions match TRBD2. V shed 3 bases, J shed 9 bases, and the junction held 5 bases outside the gene matches. This CDR3 is built from 13 residues. The germline gives CDR1 SGHTA, CDR2 FQGNSA. DNA of the CDR3: TGTGCCAGCAGCTTCCTTGTAGCGGGTGAGCAGTTCTTC. Its translation is CASSFLVAGEQFF. The full variable domain, with the rest looked up from reference TRBV7-2 and TRBJ2-1, is GAGVSQSPSNKVTEKGKDVELRCDPISGHTALYWYRQSLGQGLEFLIYFQGNSAPDKSGLPSDRFSAERTGGSVSTLTIQRTQQEDSAVYLCASSFLVAGEQFFGPGTRLTVL.

This rearrangement joins TRBV10-3 to TRBJ2-5, with 9 positions matching TRBD2. Germline V gene lookup returns CDR1 ENHRY and CDR2 SYGVKD. The CDR3 covers 13 residues. V lost 8 bases to trimming and J lost 2 bases; unmatched junction nucleotides: 3. The CDR3 protein is CAISAGGQETQYF. CDR3 in DNA: TGTGCCATCTCCGCGGGAGGGCAAGAGACCCAGTACTTC.

In its sample, this clone was seen a few times. CDR3 region: CASSEQAGGLGEQYF. The CDR3 nucleotides read TGCGCCAGCAGTGAACAAGCGGGAGGGCTGGGGGAGCAGTACTTC. V usage is TRBV10-1 and J usage is TRBJ2-7, with 10 bases matching TRBD2. CDR3 length: 15 residues. The germline V gene encodes CDR1 WNHNN and CDR2 SYGVQD (reference sequence). The V segment lost 3 bases and the J segment 7 bases; nucleotides outside the gene matches: 9.

This chain links TRBV11-3 with TRBJ2-7; 15 bases line up with TRBD2. With 4 bases clipped from V and 6 bases from J, the junction kept 4 bases outside the gene matches. Germline V gives CDR1 SGHNT, CDR2 YENEEA. The CDR3 totals 15 residues. The CDR3 bases are TGTGCCAGCAGCTCACCGGGACTAGCGGGAGGCGAGCAGTACTTC. This translates into CASSSPGLAGGEQYF.

The V and J genes are TRBV29-1 and TRBJ2-7; 10 nucleotides align to TRBD1. The CDR3 loop spans 13 amino acids. J gave up 6 bases and V 6 bases, and 8 bases lay outside the gene matches. Germline CDR1 and CDR2: SQVTM and ANQGSEA. DNA for the CDR3: TGCAGCGTCTCCGGGACAGGGGCCTTCGAGCAGTACTTC. It specifies CSVSGTGAFEQYF.

The CDR3 loop is CASSRTTGNTEAFF. In DNA, the CDR3 is TGTGCCAGCAGCCGCACGACAGGAAACACTGAAGCTTTCTTT. The chain has TRBV4-2 and TRBJ1-1; tentative D call: TRBD1 (6 bases). Germline assignment: CDR1 LGHNA and CDR2 YNFKEQ. Between the trimmed V and J ends, which lost 4 bases and 2 bases, there was a span of 11 bases. CDR3 length: 14 residues.

V is TRBV25-1 and J is TRBJ2-7; 8 bases line up with TRBD2. This CDR3 has 17 residues. Germline V gives CDR1 MGHDK, CDR2 SYGVNS. Trimming cost V 4 bases and J 3 bases; bases outside gene matches: 14. The CDR3 DNA sequence: TGTGCCAGCAGTGGAAGGCCGGCGGGAGGCCGATACTACGAGCAGTACTTC. Translated, it gives CASSGRPAGGRYYEQYF.

This clone was detected once. The genes are TRBV4-1 and TRBJ1-1; 7 positions match TRBD1. V shed 3 bases, J shed 12 bases, and the junction held 7 bases outside the gene matches. Germline V gene data show CDR1 as MGHRA and CDR2 as YSYEKL. The CDR3 covers 12 residues. CDR3 sequence reads: CASSQGTVISFF. CDR3 DNA: TGCGCCAGCAGCCAGGGGACAGTAATCTCTTTCTTT.

The chain has TRBV5-5 and TRBJ2-7; TRBD1 matches at 7 bases. CDR3 length equals 13 residues. V lost 4 bases, J lost 8 bases, and 9 bases stayed unmatched. The germline V gene has CDR1 SGHKS and CDR2 YYEKEE (reference sequence). CDR3 loop: CASSADRVGKQYF. The CDR3 DNA reads as TGTGCCAGCAGCGCCGACAGGGTTGGAAAGCAGTACTTC.

This clone is labeled as medium-sized (0.01 to 0.1%). The chain is built from TRBV30 and TRBJ1-4, with TRBD1 matching 9 bases. This CDR3 spans 14 amino acids. Germline-derived CDR1 and CDR2 are GTSNPN and SVGIG (reference sequence). V was pared by 1 base and J by 8 bases, with 5 bases of the junction left unmatched. The CDR3 sequence: CAWSGGTGSEKLFF. For the CDR3, the DNA is TGTGCCTGGAGTGGCGGGACAGGGTCAGAAAAACTGTTTTTT.

The V and J genes are TRBV9 and TRBJ1-1; TRBD1 matches at 9 bases. Germline V gene sequence: CDR1 SGDLS, CDR2 YYNGEE. The CDR3 consists of 15 residues. The V segment lost 2 bases and the J segment 5 bases; nucleotides outside the gene matches: 7. CDR3 nucleotides: TGTGCCAGCAGCGTGGGACAGGGATGGAGGACTGAAGCTTTCTTT. This encodes CASSVGQGWRTEAFF.

The chain couples TRBV25-1 to TRBJ1-5, with D perhaps TRBD1 (6 bases). The CDR3 has 14 amino acids. Germline CDR1 reads MGHDK; CDR2 reads SYGVNS. Trimming took off 6 bases at V and 3 bases at J, with 12 bases between the two ends. DNA for the CDR3: TGTGCCAGCAGCACAACAGGGTCCAATCAGCCCCAGCATTTT. This sequence encodes CASSTTGSNQPQHF.

The table lists this clone with a few counts. This chain uses TRBV29-1 with TRBJ1-1; perhaps TRBD1 as D (5 bases). The CDR3 is 12 amino acids. The V gene's germline CDR1 is SQVTM and CDR2 ANQGSEA. Trimming left V 6 bases short and J 6 bases short, with 14 bases between. CDR3 protein: CSVAAQGAEAFF. The CDR3 nucleotides read TGCAGCGTCGCTGCCCAAGGGGCTGAAGCTTTCTTT.

This clone is deemed medium-sized. The CDR3 DNA reads as TGTGCCAGCAGGAGTCAGGGGAACACTGAAGCTTTCTTT. Translated, it gives CASRSQGNTEAFF. The chain joins TRBV6-6 to TRBJ1-1, with D possibly being TRBD1 (5 bases). Deletions cut 6 bases from V and 1 base from J, with 9 bases between. The CDR3 is 13 amino acids. The germline V gene encodes CDR1 MNHNY and CDR2 SVGAGI (reference sequence).